The present entry profiles one T cell receptor (beta chain) with its context. The germline CDR1 and CDR2 sequences are SGHRS and YFSETQ. J was trimmed by 3 bases and V by 4 bases; bases with no gene match: 8. The CDR3 totals 15 residues. Original processing notes: Amplification of reference gene primers provided the estimated nucleated cell counts. The protocol was immunoSEQ multiplex PCR, while the TCRdb copy is restricted to in-frame clones and leaves out a portion. V and J calls and clone size follow that table, whereas D and trimming were derived from the DNA. The sample lists fewer than 100,000 clones; about 87% were seen once. This sample is drawn from a study of blood T cell repertoires in COVID-19. Study-wide background: The samples span acute and convalescent COVID-19 from the United States, Italy and Spain. T cells, B-cell-depleted T cells, or PBMCs provided the cDNA or gDNA that served as material.

The material sequenced was peripheral blood. The chain couples TRBV5-1 to TRBJ1-2; 8 bases line up with TRBD1. This receptor was identified in a human donor in a cohort sampled during active COVID-19. The CDR3 coding sequence is TGCGCCAGCAGCCCACGGACAGGGTTGTACTATGGCTACACCTTC. Its translation is CASSPRTGLYYGYTF.